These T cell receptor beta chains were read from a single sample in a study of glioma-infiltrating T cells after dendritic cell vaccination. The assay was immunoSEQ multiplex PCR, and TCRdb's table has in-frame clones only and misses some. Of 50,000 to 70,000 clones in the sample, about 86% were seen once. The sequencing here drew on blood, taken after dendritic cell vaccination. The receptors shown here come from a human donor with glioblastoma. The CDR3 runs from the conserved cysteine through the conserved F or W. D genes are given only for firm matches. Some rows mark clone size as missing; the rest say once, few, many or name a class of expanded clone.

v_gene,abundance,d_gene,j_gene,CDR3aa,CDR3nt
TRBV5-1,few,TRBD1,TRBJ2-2,CASSRGQGTGELFF,TGCGCCAGCAGCCGGGGACAGGGCACCGGGGAGCTGTTTTTT
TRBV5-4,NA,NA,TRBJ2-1,CASSPKAGLDERQFF,TGTGCCAGCAGCCCCAAGGCAGGGCTAGACGAAAGGCAGTTCTTC
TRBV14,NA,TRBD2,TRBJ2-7,CASRRAPNIRRLAGPYEQYF,TGTGCCAGCAGACGTGCCCCAAATATCAGGAGACTAGCGGGGCCCTACGAGCAGTACTTC
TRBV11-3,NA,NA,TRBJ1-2,CASSLIGPGNYGYTF,TGTGCCAGCAGCTTAATTGGCCCGGGAAATTATGGCTACACCTTC
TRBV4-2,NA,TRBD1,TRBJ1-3,CASSGSTGGRNTIYF,TGTGCCAGCAGCGGATCGACAGGGGGCCGAAACACCATATATTTT
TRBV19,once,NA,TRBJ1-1,CASSIKGYGTEAFF,TGTGCCAGTAGTATTAAGGGGTATGGCACTGAAGCTTTCTTT
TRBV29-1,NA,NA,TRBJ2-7,CSGGPNSYEQYF,TGCAGCGGGGGGCCAAACAGCTACGAGCAGTACTTC
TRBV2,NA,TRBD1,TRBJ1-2,CASSVQGPYYGYTF,TGTGCCAGCAGTGTACAGGGGCCCTACTATGGCTACACCTTC
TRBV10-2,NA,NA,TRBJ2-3,CASSDSNWGQDTDTQYF,TGCGCCAGCAGTGACTCAAATTGGGGGCAGGACACAGATACGCAGTATTTT
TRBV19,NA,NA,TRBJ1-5,CASRIRDRRSNQPQHF,TGTGCCAGTAGGATTCGGGATCGGAGGAGCAATCAGCCCCAGCATTTT
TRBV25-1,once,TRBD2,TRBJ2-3,CASSEPAGATDTQYF,TGTGCCAGCAGTGAACCAGCGGGGGCCACAGATACGCAGTATTTT
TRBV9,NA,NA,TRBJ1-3,CASSPRSTGGNTIYF,TGTGCCAGCAGCCCCCGCTCGACAGGCGGAAACACCATATATTTT
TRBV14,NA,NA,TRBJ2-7,CASSQWTGSSYEQYF,TGTGCCAGCAGCCAATGGACGGGAAGCTCCTACGAGCAGTACTTC
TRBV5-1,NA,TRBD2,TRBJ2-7,CASSRGLAGDLNYEQYF,TGCGCCAGCAGCAGAGGACTAGCGGGGGACCTCAACTACGAGCAGTACTTC
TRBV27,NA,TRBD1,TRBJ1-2,CASRDRGLYGYTF,TGTGCCAGCAGGGACAGGGGTCTTTATGGCTACACCTTC
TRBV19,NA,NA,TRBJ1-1,CASSMGGVGNTEAFF,TGTGCCAGTAGTATGGGGGGGGTAGGAAACACTGAAGCTTTCTTT
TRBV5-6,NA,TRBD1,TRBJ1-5,CASSLGGQRNPGDQPQHF,TGTGCCAGCAGCTTGGGGGGACAGCGCAATCCGGGTGATCAGCCCCAGCATTTT
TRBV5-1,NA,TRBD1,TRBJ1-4,CASSPTGYPNEKLFF,TGCGCCAGCAGCCCGACAGGGTATCCTAATGAAAAACTGTTTTTT
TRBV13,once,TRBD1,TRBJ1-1,CASSQSDRGRMGTEAFF,TGTGCCAGCAGCCAATCCGACAGGGGGCGTATGGGCACTGAAGCTTTCTTT
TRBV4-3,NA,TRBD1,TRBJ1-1,CASSQQSSTDRATEAFF,TGCGCCAGCAGCCAACAAAGCTCCACCGACAGGGCCACTGAAGCTTTCTTT
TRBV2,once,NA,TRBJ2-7,CAIRDFEQYF,TGTGCCATTCGGGACTTCGAGCAGTACTTC
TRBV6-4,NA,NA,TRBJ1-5,CASSSGGDQPQHF,TGTGCCAGCAGTTCTGGCGGGGATCAGCCCCAGCATTTT
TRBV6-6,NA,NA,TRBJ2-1,CASRETYNEQFF,TGTGCCAGTCGGGAGACCTACAATGAGCAGTTCTTC
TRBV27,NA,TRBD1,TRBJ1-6,CASIRTGRRNSPLHF,TGTGCCAGCATTAGGACAGGGAGACGAAATTCACCCCTCCACTTT
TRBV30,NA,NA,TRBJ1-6,CAWSAPITQGRYNSPLHF,TGTGCCTGGAGTGCGCCGATAACACAGGGACGATATAATTCACCCCTCCACTTT
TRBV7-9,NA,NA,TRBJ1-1,CASSPVSEAFF,TGTGCCAGCAGCCCTGTTTCTGAAGCTTTCTTT
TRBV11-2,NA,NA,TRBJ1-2,CASSSTGLANYGYTF,TGTGCCAGCAGCTCCACAGGGCTAGCTAACTATGGCTACACCTTC
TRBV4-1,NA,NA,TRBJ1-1,CASSPQPGTDMNTEAFF,TGCGCCAGCAGCCCGCAACCCGGGACTGACATGAACACTGAAGCTTTCTTT
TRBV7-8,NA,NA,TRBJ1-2,CASSLEVRGGEYGYTF,TGTGCCAGCAGCTTAGAGGTCCGGGGGGGCGAGTATGGCTACACCTTC
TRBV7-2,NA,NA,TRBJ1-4,CASGREGRVEEKLFF,TGTGCCAGCGGTCGGGAGGGCAGGGTGGAAGAAAAACTGTTTTTT
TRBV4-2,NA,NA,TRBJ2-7,CARPHPSSSYEQYF,TGTGCCAGACCCCATCCGTCCAGCTCCTACGAGCAGTACTTC
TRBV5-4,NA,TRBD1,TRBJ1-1,CASSLDRGRANTEAFF,TGTGCCAGCAGCTTGGACAGGGGTAGGGCGAACACTGAAGCTTTCTTT
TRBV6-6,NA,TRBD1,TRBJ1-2,CASSPRDRPNYGYTF,TGTGCCAGCAGTCCCCGGGACAGGCCTAACTATGGCTACACCTTC
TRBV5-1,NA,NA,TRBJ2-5,CASSFERVEETQYF,TGCGCCAGCAGCTTCGAACGTGTGGAGGAGACCCAGTACTTC
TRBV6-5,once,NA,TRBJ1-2,CACTGPPNYGYTF,TGTGCCTGTACAGGCCCTCCTAACTATGGCTACACCTTC